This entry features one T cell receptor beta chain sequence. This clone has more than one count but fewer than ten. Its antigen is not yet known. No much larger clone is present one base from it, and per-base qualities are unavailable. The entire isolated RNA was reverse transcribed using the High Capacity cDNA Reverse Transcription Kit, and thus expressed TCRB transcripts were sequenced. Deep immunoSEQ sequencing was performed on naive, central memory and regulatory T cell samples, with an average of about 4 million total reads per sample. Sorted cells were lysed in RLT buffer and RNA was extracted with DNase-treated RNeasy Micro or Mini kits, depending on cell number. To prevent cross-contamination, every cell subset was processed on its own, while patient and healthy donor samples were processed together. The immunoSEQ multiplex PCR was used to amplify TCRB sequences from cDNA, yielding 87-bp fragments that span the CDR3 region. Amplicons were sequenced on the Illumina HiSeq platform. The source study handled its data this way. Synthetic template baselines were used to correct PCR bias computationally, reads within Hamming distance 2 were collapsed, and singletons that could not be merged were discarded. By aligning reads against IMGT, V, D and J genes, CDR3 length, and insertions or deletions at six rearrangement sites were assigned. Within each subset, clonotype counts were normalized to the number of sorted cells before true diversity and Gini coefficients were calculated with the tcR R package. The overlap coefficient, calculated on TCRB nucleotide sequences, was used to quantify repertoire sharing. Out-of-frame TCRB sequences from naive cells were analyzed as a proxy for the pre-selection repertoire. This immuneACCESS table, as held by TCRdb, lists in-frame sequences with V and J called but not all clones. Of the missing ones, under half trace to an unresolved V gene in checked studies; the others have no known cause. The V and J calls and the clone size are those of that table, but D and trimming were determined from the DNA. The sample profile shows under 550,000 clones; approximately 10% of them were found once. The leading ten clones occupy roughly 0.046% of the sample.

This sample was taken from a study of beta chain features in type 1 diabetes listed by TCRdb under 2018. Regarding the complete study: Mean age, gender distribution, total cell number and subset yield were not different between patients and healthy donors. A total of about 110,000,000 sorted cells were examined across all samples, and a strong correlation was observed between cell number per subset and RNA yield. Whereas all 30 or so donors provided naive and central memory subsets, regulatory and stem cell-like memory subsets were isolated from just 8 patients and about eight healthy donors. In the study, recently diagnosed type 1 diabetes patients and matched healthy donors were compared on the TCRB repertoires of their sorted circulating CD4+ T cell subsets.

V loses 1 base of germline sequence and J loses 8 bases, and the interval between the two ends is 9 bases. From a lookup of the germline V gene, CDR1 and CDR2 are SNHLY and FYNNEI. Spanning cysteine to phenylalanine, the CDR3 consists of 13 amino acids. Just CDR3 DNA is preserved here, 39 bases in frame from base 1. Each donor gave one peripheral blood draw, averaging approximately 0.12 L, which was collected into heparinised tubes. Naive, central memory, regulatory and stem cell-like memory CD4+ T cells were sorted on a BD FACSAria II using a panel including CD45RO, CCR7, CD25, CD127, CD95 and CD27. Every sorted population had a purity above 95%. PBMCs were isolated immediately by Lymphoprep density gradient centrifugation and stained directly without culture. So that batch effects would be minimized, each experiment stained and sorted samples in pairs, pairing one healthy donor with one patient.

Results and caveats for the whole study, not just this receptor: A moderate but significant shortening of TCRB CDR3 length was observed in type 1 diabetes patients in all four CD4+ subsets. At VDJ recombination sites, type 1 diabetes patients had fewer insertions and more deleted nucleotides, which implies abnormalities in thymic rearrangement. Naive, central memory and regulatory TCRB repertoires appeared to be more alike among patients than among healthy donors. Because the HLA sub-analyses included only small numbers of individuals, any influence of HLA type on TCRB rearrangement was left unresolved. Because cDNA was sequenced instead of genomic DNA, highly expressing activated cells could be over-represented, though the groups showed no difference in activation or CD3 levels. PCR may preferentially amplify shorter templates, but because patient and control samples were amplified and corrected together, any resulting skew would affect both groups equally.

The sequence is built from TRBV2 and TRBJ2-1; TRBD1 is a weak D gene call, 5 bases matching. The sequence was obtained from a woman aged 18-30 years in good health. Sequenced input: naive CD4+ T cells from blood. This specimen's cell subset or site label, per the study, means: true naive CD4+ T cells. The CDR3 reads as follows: CASSEGRAHEQFF. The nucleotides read TGTGCCAGCAGTGAAGGCAGGGCTCATGAGCAGTTCTTC.